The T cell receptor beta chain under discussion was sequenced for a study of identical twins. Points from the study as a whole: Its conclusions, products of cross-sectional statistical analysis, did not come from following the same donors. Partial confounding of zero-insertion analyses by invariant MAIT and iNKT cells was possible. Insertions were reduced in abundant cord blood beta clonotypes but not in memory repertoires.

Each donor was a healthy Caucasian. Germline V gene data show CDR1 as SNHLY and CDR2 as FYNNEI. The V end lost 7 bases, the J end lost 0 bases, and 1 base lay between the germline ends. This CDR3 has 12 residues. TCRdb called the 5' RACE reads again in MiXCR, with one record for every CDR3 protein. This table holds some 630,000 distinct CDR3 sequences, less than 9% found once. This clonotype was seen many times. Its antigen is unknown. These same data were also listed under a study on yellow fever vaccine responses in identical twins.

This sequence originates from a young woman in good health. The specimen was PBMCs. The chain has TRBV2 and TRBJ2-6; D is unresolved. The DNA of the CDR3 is TGTGCCAGCACCTCTGGGGCCAACGTCCTGACTTTC. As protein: CASTSGANVLTF.